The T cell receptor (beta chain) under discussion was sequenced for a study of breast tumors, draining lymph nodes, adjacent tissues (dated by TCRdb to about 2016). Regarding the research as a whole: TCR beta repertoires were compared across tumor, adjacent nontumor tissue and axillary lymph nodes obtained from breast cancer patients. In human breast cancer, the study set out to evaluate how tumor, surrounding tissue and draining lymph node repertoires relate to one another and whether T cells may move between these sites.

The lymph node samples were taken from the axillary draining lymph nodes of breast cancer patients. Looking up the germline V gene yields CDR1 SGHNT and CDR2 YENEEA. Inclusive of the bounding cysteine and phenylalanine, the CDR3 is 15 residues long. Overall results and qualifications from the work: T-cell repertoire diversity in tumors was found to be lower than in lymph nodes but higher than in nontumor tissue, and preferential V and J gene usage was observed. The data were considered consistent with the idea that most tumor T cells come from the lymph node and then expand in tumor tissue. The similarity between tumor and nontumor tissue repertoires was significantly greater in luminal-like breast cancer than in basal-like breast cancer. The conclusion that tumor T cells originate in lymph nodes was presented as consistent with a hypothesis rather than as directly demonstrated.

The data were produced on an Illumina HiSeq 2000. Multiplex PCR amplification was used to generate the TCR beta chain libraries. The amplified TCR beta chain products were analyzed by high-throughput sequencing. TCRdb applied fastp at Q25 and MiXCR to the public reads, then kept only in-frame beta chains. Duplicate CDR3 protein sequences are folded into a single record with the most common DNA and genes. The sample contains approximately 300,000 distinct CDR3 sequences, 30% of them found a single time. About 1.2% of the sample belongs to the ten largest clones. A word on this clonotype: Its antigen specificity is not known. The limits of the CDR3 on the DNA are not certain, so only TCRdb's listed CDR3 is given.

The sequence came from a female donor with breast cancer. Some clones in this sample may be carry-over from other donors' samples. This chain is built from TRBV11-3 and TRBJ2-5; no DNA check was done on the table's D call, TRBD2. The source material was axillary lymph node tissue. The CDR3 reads CASSLVRVAGGSPYF.